This TCR beta chain was sequenced for a study of graft-versus-host responses after intestinal transplantation. Study-wide context: Transplants were multivisceral, liver-intestinal, or isolated intestinal.

Responders (about 200,000, CFSE-labeled) met about 200,000 stimulators that were irradiated and violet-dye-labeled. Sorted cells were CFSE-low CD3+CD4+ or CD3+CD8+ proliferating responders. Per germline, CDR1 SGHNT and CDR2 YYREEE (reference sequence). The ends were cut back, 2 bases at V and 4 bases at J, with 15 bases in the middle. This CDR3 has 15 amino acids. This clone was recorded a few times. Findings and caveats of the study: Recipient marrow contained GvH clones, some of which appeared first in ileum or blood. Maximum circulating GvH clone levels tracked with early post-transplant HvG decreases.

Sequencing was performed with immunoSEQ multiplex PCR; in TCRdb, only in-frame clones are kept and a portion is missing. The sample has roughly 13,000 clones; 35% to 45% are singletons. This TCR came from a human patient who received an intestinal transplant. This chain connects TRBV5-4 to TRBJ1-2; a weak D match, TRBD1 (5 bases). The sample here was alloreactive CD8+ T cells from a mixed lymphocyte reaction culture, taken before intestinal transplant. As to subset: CFSE-low proliferating T cells sorted from roughly 6-day pre-transplant mixed lymphocyte reaction (GvH or HvG direction). CDR3 in amino acids: CASSFLGGSLYGYTF. CDR3 sequence (DNA): TGTGCCAGCAGCTTCTTGGGGGGTTCCCTCTATGGCTACACCTTC.